This record covers a single T cell receptor beta chain. These data come from a study of blood T cell repertoires in COVID-19. Clones were read by immunoSEQ multiplex PCR, and TCRdb kept only the in-frame ones, dropping some. The sample contains about 190,000 clones, roughly 80% of which appear only once. The CDR3 contains 15 residues. The V and J ends lost 5 bases and 4 bases, in that order; junction bases with no gene match: 6. Germline lookup yields CDR1 SNHLY and CDR2 FYNNEI. Sequenced: peripheral blood. This TCR was recovered from a man in his 60s with active or convalescent COVID-19. The rearrangement joins TRBV2 to TRBJ2-1; 9 nucleotides line up with TRBD1. CDR3 coding DNA: TGTGCCAGCAGTAGGACAGGGGTCGGTTACAATGAGCAGTTCTTC. Translating gives CASSRTGVGYNEQFF.